This T cell receptor beta chain was recovered during a study of shared clonotypes between healthy human individuals. Whole-study findings and limits: Naive subsets typically showed greater estimated richness than memory subsets.

A remark on this clone: Its specificity is unknown.

Sequencing was performed with immunoSEQ multiplex PCR; in TCRdb, only in-frame clones are kept and a portion is missing. The repertoire holds some 550,000 clones, approximately 97% seen once, with 0.045% to 0.07% in the top ten. V gave up 7 bases and J gave up 6 bases; unmatched junction bases: 10. CDR3 size: 14 residues. Germline CDR1 ENHRY, CDR2 SYGVKD. Input material: naive CD4+ T cells sorted from blood. The subset was: CD45RA+ positively selected. The chain employs TRBV10-3 and TRBJ1-1, with 8 bases fitting TRBD1. The clonotype was recovered from a woman under 40 in good health. The CDR3 DNA reads TGTGCCATCACCTCCGGGACAGGTAACCCTGAAGCTTTCTTT. It codes for CAITSGTGNPEAFF.